This T cell receptor beta chain was retrieved from a study of blood T cell repertoires in COVID-19. Background on the study: Samples representing acute and convalescent COVID-19 were sourced from the United States, Italy and Spain. Nucleic acid was either cDNA or gDNA, and it came from T cells, B-cell-depleted T cells, or PBMCs.

Losses at the gene ends were 3 bases for V and 3 bases for J; bases not matched to a gene: 4. Germline CDR1 MNHEY, CDR2 SVGEGT. CDR3 length: 15 residues. As handled by the study authors: Estimates of nucleated cell counts were drawn from the amplification of reference gene primers. Only in-frame clones appear in the TCRdb table, and some are missing; sequencing was by immunoSEQ multiplex PCR. V and J calls plus clone size are reproduced from that table; the DNA served to infer D and trimming. The sample includes around 62,000 clones, 85% of them seen just once. The clonotype originates from a man between 50 and 59 years old with acute or convalescent COVID-19. What was sequenced was peripheral blood. This sequence joins TRBV6-2 or TRBV6-3 and TRBJ2-2; 7 nucleotides match TRBD1. The CDR3 coding sequence is TGTGCCAGCAGTTATGGGCAGGGGGACACCGGGGAGCTGTTTTTT. It encodes CASSYGQGDTGELFF.